Listed below are T cell receptor beta chains from one sample, sequenced in a study of blood T cells in healthy people across ages. TCRdb reprocessed the 5' RACE reads via MiXCR and lists one record per CDR3 protein. Of 600,000 to 850,000 distinct CDR3 sequences listed, approximately 25% are singletons. The sample also formed part of further work on T cells of mothers and their children.

The sequencing sample was made of blood. The receptors derive from a boy younger than 18 in good health. Each CDR3 is given with its conserved first and last residue. Each record gives: CDR3 DNA, CDR3 protein, clone size, J gene, D gene, V gene. A D gene is named only where the DNA matches it firmly. Not every row has a clone size; where given, it reads once, few, many or a size class.

DNA: TGTGCCAGCGGACGGGAGGTTTACTACAATGAGCAGTTCTTC; CDR3: CASGREVYYNEQFF; size: NA; J: TRBJ2-1; D: TRBD2; V: TRBV7-2
DNA: TGTGCCAGCAGTGGAGTTATGCGAGAGACCCAGTACTTC; CDR3: CASSGVMRETQYF; size: NA; J: TRBJ2-5; D: NA; V: TRBV6-1
DNA: TGTGCCAGCTCACCCCCGGCGCGCGAGCAGTACTTC; CDR3: CASSPPAREQYF; size: few; J: TRBJ2-7; D: NA; V: TRBV18
DNA: TGTGCCAGCAGCAACGAGGTAGCGAGAGGAGTAGTGCGAGAGACCCAGTACTTC; CDR3: CASSNEVARGVVRETQYF; size: NA; J: TRBJ2-5; D: NA; V: TRBV2
DNA: TGTGCCAGCAGCCACTCCGGGACAGGGACCTACGAGCAGTACTTC; CDR3: CASSHSGTGTYEQYF; size: NA; J: TRBJ2-7; D: TRBD1; V: TRBV6-2/TRBV6-3
DNA: TGCGCCAGCAGCTGGACAGATGAGCAGTTCTTC; CDR3: CASSWTDEQFF; size: NA; J: TRBJ2-1; D: NA; V: TRBV5-1
DNA: TGTGCCAGCTCACCAACCGGGACATTGAACACCGGGGAGCTGTTTTTT; CDR3: CASSPTGTLNTGELFF; size: few; J: TRBJ2-2; D: NA; V: TRBV18
DNA: TGCGCCAGCAGCCCGGGGCCAGGGCTCGAGCAGTACTTC; CDR3: CASSPGPGLEQYF; size: NA; J: TRBJ2-7; D: NA; V: TRBV4-1
DNA: TGTGCCAGCAGCCAAGATTCGGTCTCCTACAATGAGCAGTTCTTC; CDR3: CASSQDSVSYNEQFF; size: few; J: TRBJ2-1; D: NA; V: TRBV14
DNA: TGCAGTGCTAGCCCGACTAGCGGGAGAGACAATGAGCAGTTCTTC; CDR3: CSASPTSGRDNEQFF; size: few; J: TRBJ2-1; D: TRBD2; V: TRBV20-1
DNA: TGCGCCAGCAGCCAACTGGGACTAGCCCAGTACTTC; CDR3: CASSQLGLAQYF; size: NA; J: TRBJ2-5; D: TRBD2; V: TRBV4-1
DNA: TGTGCCATCAGTGACTCTCCTCGACCGTCTGGGGCCAACGTCCTGACTTTC; CDR3: CAISDSPRPSGANVLTF; size: NA; J: TRBJ2-6; D: NA; V: TRBV10-3
DNA: TGTGCCAGCAGCCAAACTAGCGGAGTTTTAGAGACCCAGTACTTC; CDR3: CASSQTSGVLETQYF; size: few; J: TRBJ2-5; D: TRBD2; V: TRBV6-5
DNA: TGTGCCATCAGTGAGGGACAGGGAACCTACGAGCAGTACTTC; CDR3: CAISEGQGTYEQYF; size: NA; J: TRBJ2-7; D: TRBD1; V: TRBV10-3
DNA: TGCAGTGCTCTAAGGACTAGCGGGGCCAATGAGCAGTTCTTC; CDR3: CSALRTSGANEQFF; size: few; J: TRBJ2-1; D: TRBD2; V: TRBV20-1
DNA: TGTGCCAGCAGTTTCTCAGCGTTCTATGGCTACACCTTC; CDR3: CASSFSAFYGYTF; size: few; J: TRBJ1-2; D: NA; V: TRBV27
DNA: TGTGCCAGCAGTGCCCCGGGGGGGCCGTATGGAGAGACCCAGTACTTC; CDR3: CASSAPGGPYGETQYF; size: few; J: TRBJ2-5; D: TRBD2; V: TRBV6-2/TRBV6-3
DNA: TGTGCCAGCAGCTTAGCCCTGGGACGGCAGTACTTC; CDR3: CASSLALGRQYF; size: few; J: TRBJ2-7; D: NA; V: TRBV11-1
DNA: TGTGCCAGCAGCCCGCCCTACTCGACAGCGACCTATGGCTACACCTTC; CDR3: CASSPPYSTATYGYTF; size: NA; J: TRBJ1-2; D: NA; V: TRBV3-1
DNA: TGCAGTGCTAGACCGGGACAGGGGCTCTACGAGCAGTACTTC; CDR3: CSARPGQGLYEQYF; size: few; J: TRBJ2-7; D: TRBD1; V: TRBV20-1
DNA: TGTGCCAGCAGCTTGATTGGCAGGGGTTCCTCGGAGACCCAGTACTTC; CDR3: CASSLIGRGSSETQYF; size: few; J: TRBJ2-5; D: NA; V: TRBV5-6
DNA: TGCAGCGTTGACCAGCCTTACACCGGGGAGCTGTTTTTT; CDR3: CSVDQPYTGELFF; size: few; J: TRBJ2-2; D: NA; V: TRBV29-1
DNA: TGCAGCGTCCTAGGACAGACTGGGGAGCAGTACTTC; CDR3: CSVLGQTGEQYF; size: few; J: TRBJ2-5; D: NA; V: TRBV29-1
DNA: TGTGCCAGCAGCTTAGGCGGGAGGTGGAATGGGCAGTTCTTC; CDR3: CASSLGGRWNGQFF; size: few; J: TRBJ2-1; D: TRBD2; V: TRBV7-3
DNA: TGTGCCAGCTCACCACAGGAGGGGGTCTGGAACGAGCAGTACTTC; CDR3: CASSPQEGVWNEQYF; size: NA; J: TRBJ2-7; D: NA; V: TRBV18